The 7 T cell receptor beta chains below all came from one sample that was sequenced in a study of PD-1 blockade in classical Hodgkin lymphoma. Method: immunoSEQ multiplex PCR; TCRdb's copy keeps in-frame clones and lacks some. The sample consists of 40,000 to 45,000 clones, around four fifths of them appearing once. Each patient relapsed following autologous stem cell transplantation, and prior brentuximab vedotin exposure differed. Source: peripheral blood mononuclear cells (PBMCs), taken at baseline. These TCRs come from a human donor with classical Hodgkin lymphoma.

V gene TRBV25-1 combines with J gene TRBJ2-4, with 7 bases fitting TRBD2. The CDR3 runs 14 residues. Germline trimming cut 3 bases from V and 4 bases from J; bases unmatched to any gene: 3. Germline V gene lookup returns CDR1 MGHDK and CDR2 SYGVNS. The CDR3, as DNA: TGTGCCAGCAGTGATGGAGCGGGGAAAAACATTCAGTACTTC. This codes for CASSDGAGKNIQYF.

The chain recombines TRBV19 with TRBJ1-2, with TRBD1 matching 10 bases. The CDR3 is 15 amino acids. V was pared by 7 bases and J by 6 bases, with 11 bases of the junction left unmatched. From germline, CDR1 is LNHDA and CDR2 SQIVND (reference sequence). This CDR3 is CASTEGQGDIDGYTF. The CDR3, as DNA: TGTGCCAGTACCGAAGGACAGGGGGATATCGATGGCTACACCTTC.

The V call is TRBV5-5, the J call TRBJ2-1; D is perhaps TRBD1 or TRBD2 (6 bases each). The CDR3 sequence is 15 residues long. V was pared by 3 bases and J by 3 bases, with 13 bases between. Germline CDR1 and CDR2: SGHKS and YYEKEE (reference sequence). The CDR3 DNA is TGTGCCAGCAGCTCCACAGGGACTTTCTACAATGAGCAGTTCTTC. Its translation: CASSSTGTFYNEQFF.

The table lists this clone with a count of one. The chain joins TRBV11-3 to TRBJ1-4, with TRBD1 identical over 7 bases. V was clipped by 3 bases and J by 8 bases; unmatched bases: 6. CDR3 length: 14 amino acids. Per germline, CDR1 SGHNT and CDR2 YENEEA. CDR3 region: CASSFDRAGEKLFF. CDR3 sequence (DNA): TGTGCCAGCAGCTTCGACAGGGCGGGAGAAAAACTGTTTTTT. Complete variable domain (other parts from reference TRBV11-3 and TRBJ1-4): EAGVVQSPRYKIIEKKQPVAFWCNPISGHNTLYWYLQNLGQGPELLIRYENEEAVDDSQLPKDRFSAERLKGVDSTLKIQPAELGDSAVYLCASSFDRAGEKLFFGSGTQLSVL.

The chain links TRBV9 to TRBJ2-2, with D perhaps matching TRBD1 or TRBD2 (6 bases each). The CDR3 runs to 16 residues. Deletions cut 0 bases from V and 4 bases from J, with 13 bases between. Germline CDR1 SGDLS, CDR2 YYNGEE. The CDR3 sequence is CASSVDAGGPTGELFF. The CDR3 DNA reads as TGTGCCAGCAGCGTAGACGCCGGGGGCCCCACCGGGGAGCTGTTTTTT. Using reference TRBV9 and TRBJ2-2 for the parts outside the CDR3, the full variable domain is DSGVTQTPKHLITATGQRVTLRCSPRSGDLSVYWYQQSLDQGLQFLIQYYNGEERAKGNILERFSAQQFPDLHSELNLSSLELGDSALYFCASSVDAGGPTGELFFGEGSRLTVL.

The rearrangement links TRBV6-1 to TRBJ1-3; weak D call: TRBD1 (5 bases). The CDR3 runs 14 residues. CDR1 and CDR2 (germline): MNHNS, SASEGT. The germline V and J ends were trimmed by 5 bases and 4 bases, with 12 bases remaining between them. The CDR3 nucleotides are TGTGCCAGCAGTACAGGAATGGGAGGAAACACCATATATTTT. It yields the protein CASSTGMGGNTIYF.

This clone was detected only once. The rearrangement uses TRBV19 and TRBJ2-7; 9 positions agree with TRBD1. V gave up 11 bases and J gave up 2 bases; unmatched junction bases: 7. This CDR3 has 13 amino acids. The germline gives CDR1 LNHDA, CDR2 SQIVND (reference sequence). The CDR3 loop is CASGQGLPYEQYF. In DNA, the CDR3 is TGTGCCTCTGGACAGGGGTTACCCTACGAGCAGTACTTC.